This TCR beta chain was identified in a study of shared clonotypes between healthy human individuals. Study-wide points: Memory subsets generally showed lower estimated richness than naive subsets.

The CDR3 extends over 14 amino acids. Germline V gives CDR1 MDHEN, CDR2 SYDVKM. The ends lost 8 bases at V and 0 bases at J; junction bases unmatched: 6. The material for each subset, its genomic DNA, was split evenly across several immunoSEQ plates. Some clones are missing from TCRdb's copy, which holds only in-frame ones; the method was immunoSEQ multiplex PCR. Of a few million clones listed, around 90% are singletons. Into CD45RA+ naive and CD45RA-negative memory subsets, the CD4+ cells were split. Concerning this clone itself: Its antigen is as yet unknown.

The sample comprised naive CD4+ T cells from PBMCs. The subset was: CD45RA+ positively selected. The receptor comes from a man between 18 and 29 years old in good health. Some clones in this sample may be carry-over from other donors' samples. The gene calls are TRBV28 and TRBJ1-1, with 7 nucleotides matching TRBD1. CDR3 sequence (DNA): TGTGCCAGCGGGGCAGGGGGGATGAACACTGAAGCTTTCTTT. Its protein is CASGAGGMNTEAFF. Full variable domain (missing parts from reference TRBV28 and TRBJ1-1): DVKVTQSSRYLVKRTGEKVFLECVQDMDHENMFWYRQDPGLGLRLIYFSYDVKMKEKGDIPEGYSVSREKKERFSLILESASTNQTSMYLCASGAGGMNTEAFFGQGTRLTVV.